The clone carrying this T cell receptor beta chain was seen at least ten times. What it recognizes is unknown. The CDR3 runs to 12 residues. CDR1 and CDR2 from the germline V gene are DFQATT and SNEGSKA (reference sequence). The TCR library protocol was used to attach unique molecular identifiers. These identifiers were attached to individual cDNA molecules. TCRdb passed the 5' RACE reads through MiXCR, listing each CDR3 protein once. The data contain tens of thousands of distinct CDR3 sequences, roughly a tenth of them singletons. The sample belongs to a study of early T cells in non-severe SARS-CoV-2 infection. The wider study: Alpha and beta chains were unpaired, from unsorted whole-blood bulk RNA.

Findings of the study overall: Matching against VDJdb likely underestimated virus-specific expansions, favoring anti-spike CD8.

The sample was whole blood. The receptor comes from an adult who was a healthcare worker with PCR-confirmed SARS-CoV-2 infection or an uninfected control (not recorded which). The chain couples TRBV20-1 to TRBJ2-3; maybe TRBD2 (5 bases). The CDR3: CTTLASTDTQYF. CDR3 nucleotides: TGCACCACGCTAGCAAGCACAGATACGCAGTATTTT.